Each of the 13 T cell receptor beta chains below was sequenced from the same sample in a study of neoadjuvant nivolumab and ipilimumab in lung cancer. Libraries were prepared by immunoSEQ multiplex PCR; TCRdb keeps only in-frame clonotypes and omits some of them. The table lists roughly 49,000 clones, roughly 89% of them singletons. Source: blood, taken before neoadjuvant nivolumab, alone or with ipilimumab. Receptors originate from an adult with non-small cell lung cancer. Some clones in this sample may be carry-over from other donors' samples.

V usage is TRBV6-5 and J usage is TRBJ2-7; TRBD2 might be the D (6 bases). Trimming took 0 bases from V and 0 from J, leaving 6 bases between them. There are 14 residues in the CDR3. CDR1 is MNHEY, CDR2 SVGAGI, per germline. The CDR3 nucleotides are TGTGCCAGCAGTTACTCTAGCGGCTCCTACGAGCAGTACTTC. Amino acids: CASSYSSGSYEQYF.

V and J are TRBV10-2 and TRBJ2-7; D gene ambiguous. Trimming removed 0 bases from V and 0 bases from J, with 3 bases in between. From germline, CDR1 is WSHSY and CDR2 SAAADI. This CDR3 contains 13 residues. CDR3 loop: CASSESSSYEQYF. CDR3 DNA: TGCGCCAGCAGTGAGTCCAGCTCCTACGAGCAGTACTTC.

The chain combines TRBV2 with TRBJ2-7; 8 bases agree with TRBD2. Losses at the gene ends were 11 bases for V and 7 bases for J; bases not matched to a gene: 7. The CDR3 extends over 11 amino acids. CDR1 is SNHLY and CDR2 is FYNNEI in the germline V gene. The CDR3 region is CARGTGGEQYF. The CDR3 DNA sequence: TGTGCCCGCGGGACGGGAGGGGAGCAGTACTTC.

CDR3 DNA: TGTGCCATCAGGGCTAGCGGGGGGACCTACAATGAGCAGTTCTTC. Its translation: CAIRASGGTYNEQFF. This chain uses TRBV10-3 with TRBJ2-1; 11 bases agree with TRBD2. The CDR3 spans 15 residues. The ends lost 6 bases at V and 2 bases at J; junction bases unmatched: 3. CDR1 and CDR2 from the germline V gene are ENHRY and SYGVKD.

This clone was detected only once. The chain joins TRBV5-1 to TRBJ2-4; either TRBD1 or TRBD2 may fit D (5 bases each). The CDR3 sequence is 13 residues long. V was clipped by 0 bases and J by 9 bases, with 10 bases between them. Germline CDR1 is SGHRS and CDR2 is YFSETQ. This CDR3 is CASSLGGESIQYF. CDR3 bases: TGCGCCAGCAGCTTGGGAGGGGAAAGCATTCAGTACTTC.

This clone has more than one count but fewer than ten. V is TRBV7-9 and J is TRBJ2-5; D remains unclear. Germline CDR1 is SEHNR and CDR2 is FQNEAQ (reference sequence). V was clipped by 3 bases and J by 4 bases, with 6 bases between them. CDR3 size: 12 residues. Written as DNA, the CDR3 is TGTGCCAGCAGCTTCAACAGAGAGACCCAGTACTTC. Residues: CASSFNRETQYF. Drawing the rest from reference TRBV7-9 and TRBJ2-5, the complete variable domain is DTGVSQNPRHKITKRGQNVTFRCDPISEHNRLYWYRQTLGQGPEFLTYFQNEAQLEKSRLLSDRFSAERPKGSFSTLEIQRTEQGDSAMYLCASSFNRETQYFGPGTRLLVL.

This chain links TRBV5-4 with TRBJ2-1; D not certain. Per germline, CDR1 SGHNT and CDR2 YYREEE (reference sequence). The V gene lost 1 base and the J gene lost 2 bases, with 13 bases spanning the gap. The CDR3 has 16 residues. CDR3 in DNA: TGTGCCAGCAGCTTGAAGGCGTCGGCCCCCTACAATGAGCAGTTCTTC. Its protein is CASSLKASAPYNEQFF.

The rearrangement uses TRBV4-1 and TRBJ1-2; TRBD1 matches at 10 bases. The germline CDR1 and CDR2 sequences are MGHRA and YSYEKL. J gave up 6 bases and V 1 base, and 8 bases lay outside the gene matches. This CDR3 region has 16 residues. CDR3 sequence (DNA): TGCGCCAGCAGCCAAGTGGGGGACAGGGGATTCCATGGCTACACCTTC. It specifies CASSQVGDRGFHGYTF.

The chain carries TRBV10-3 and TRBJ2-1; TRBD2 agrees at 10 bases. Germline V lookup: CDR1 ENHRY, CDR2 SYGVKD. CDR3 length: 15 amino acids. Unmatched junction bases numbered 11, after V lost 7 bases and J lost 8 bases. The CDR3 spells CAIKGSSGSYDEQFF. The CDR3 DNA sequence: TGTGCCATCAAAGGCTCTAGCGGGAGTTACGATGAGCAGTTCTTC.

The CDR3 spells CALQGGSYNEQFF. Written as DNA, the CDR3 is TGTGCCCTGCAAGGTGGCTCCTACAATGAGCAGTTCTTC. The V call is TRBV7-2, the J call TRBJ2-1; no reliable D call. Germline loops: CDR1 SGHTA, CDR2 FQGNSA. This CDR3 comprises 13 residues. V lost 11 bases to trimming and J lost 0 bases, with 11 bases between them.

The chain joins TRBV5-6 to TRBJ1-1; D is ambiguous. CDR1 and CDR2 (germline): SGHDT, YYEEEE. Trimming took off 4 bases at V and 3 bases at J, with 13 bases between the two ends. The CDR3 extends over 14 amino acids. CDR3 amino acids: CASSPQGWDTEAFF. In nucleotides, the CDR3 is TGTGCCAGCAGCCCTCAAGGGTGGGACACTGAAGCTTTCTTT.

The chain couples TRBV30 to TRBJ2-3; the match to TRBD2 covers 8 bases. CDR3 length equals 14 residues. Germline-derived CDR1 and CDR2 are GTSNPN and SVGIG (reference sequence). Losses at the gene ends were 2 bases for V and 3 bases for J; bases not matched to a gene: 4. CDR3 loop: CAWSTGGRTDTQYF. The CDR3 DNA sequence: TGTGCCTGGAGTACAGGCGGGAGGACAGATACGCAGTATTTT.

Within the sample, this clone is medium-sized. The genes are TRBV2 and TRBJ1-1; 9 positions match TRBD1. This CDR3 region has 14 residues. Germline CDR1 is SNHLY and CDR2 is FYNNEI. After removal of 6 bases from V and 3 bases from J, the junction contained 5 bases not matched to a gene. This CDR3 is CASSTTGGDTEAFF. As DNA, the CDR3 is TGTGCCAGCAGCACCACAGGGGGCGACACTGAAGCTTTCTTT.